The clone carrying this TCR beta chain was seen many times. Its specificity is unknown. Every diagnosis used clinical symptoms, serum thyroxine and TRAb, thyroid ultrasound and orbital computed tomography. Blood dates from first hyperthyroidism diagnosis, before any ophthalmopathy symptoms. The sample is drawn from a study of T cells in Graves' hyperthyroidism and ophthalmopathy. Notes on the study in general: Ophthalmopathy could be told apart from stable hyperthyroidism with a 13 V-J model.

Amplification targeted TCR beta CDR3 regions from RNA transcripts. HTBI primers were the set used in a first-round RT-PCR of the TCR CDR3. TCRdb used MiXCR to reprocess the multiplex PCR reads, holding one entry per CDR3 protein. The sample holds around 300,000 distinct CDR3 sequences; about 14% are singletons and the top ten take 7.8%. The V gene's germline CDR1 is GTSNPN and CDR2 SVGIG (reference sequence). The CDR3 consists of 15 residues. V lost 0 bases, J lost 2 bases, and 14 bases lay in between. The chain employs TRBV30 and TRBJ2-7; D may be TRBD1 or TRBD2 (5 bases each). This TCR was sampled from a woman under 40 with Graves' hyperthyroidism that later progressed to Graves' ophthalmopathy. The material sequenced was blood. As DNA, the CDR3 is TGTGCCTGGAGTGTACTAGGGGACGAGACCTACGAGCAGTACTTC. It yields the protein CAWSVLGDETYEQYF.